Listed below are T cell receptor beta chains from one sample, sequenced in a study of T-cell reconstitution after alpha-beta-depleted transplantation in children. MiXCR, applied by TCRdb to the PCR reads, yields one record per CDR3 protein. The table shows 250,000 to 400,000 distinct CDR3 sequences, with approximately 20% occurring only once. The specimen comprised PBMCs, mostly from graft donor cells, sampled 180 days after TCRalphabeta/CD19-depleted stem cell transplant. All receptors come from a male patient under 18 who had a stem cell transplant for acute lymphoblastic leukemia, so the T cells may come from the graft donor. CDR3s include the opening cysteine and the closing phenylalanine or tryptophan. Fields, in order: J gene, V gene, D gene, clone size, CDR3 protein, CDR3 DNA. The D gene is left open where the match is weak. Clone size is not always given. Where it is, it says once, few, many or a class for expanded clones.

J gene: TRBJ2-5
V gene: TRBV7-8
D gene: TRBD2
clone size: NA
CDR3 protein: CASSPGVAGGPRETQYF
CDR3 DNA: TGTGCCAGCAGCCCTGGAGTAGCGGGAGGGCCAAGGGAGACCCAGTACTTC

J gene: TRBJ1-1
V gene: TRBV20-1
D gene: NA
clone size: NA
CDR3 protein: CSAEGGGWPLNTEAFF
CDR3 DNA: TGCAGTGCCGAGGGTGGGGGGTGGCCTCTGAACACTGAAGCTTTCTTT

J gene: TRBJ2-1
V gene: TRBV7-3
D gene: TRBD2
clone size: NA
CDR3 protein: CASSLRGYGRGSYNEQFF
CDR3 DNA: TGTGCCAGCAGCTTAAGGGGGTACGGGAGGGGCTCCTACAATGAGCAGTTCTTC

J gene: TRBJ2-7
V gene: TRBV5-5
D gene: NA
clone size: few
CDR3 protein: CASSWTPLSSEQYF
CDR3 DNA: TGTGCCAGCAGCTGGACCCCGCTCAGTAGCGAGCAGTACTTC

J gene: TRBJ1-2
V gene: TRBV7-9
D gene: NA
clone size: NA
CDR3 protein: CASSYRDTGVYGYTF
CDR3 DNA: TGTGCCAGCAGCTACCGGGACACCGGTGTATATGGCTACACCTTC

J gene: TRBJ2-5
V gene: TRBV5-1
D gene: TRBD2
clone size: NA
CDR3 protein: CASSSFSGNARLETQYF
CDR3 DNA: TGCGCCAGCAGCTCTTTTAGCGGGAATGCTCGACTGGAGACCCAGTACTTC

J gene: TRBJ2-1
V gene: TRBV10-2
D gene: TRBD2
clone size: many
CDR3 protein: CASSGSQRGNEQFF
CDR3 DNA: TGCGCCAGCAGTGGTTCCCAGCGGGGCAATGAGCAGTTCTTC

J gene: TRBJ2-7
V gene: TRBV5-6
D gene: NA
clone size: NA
CDR3 protein: CASSWGRNAPYEQYF
CDR3 DNA: TGTGCCAGCAGCTGGGGACGGAATGCCCCCTACGAGCAGTACTTC

J gene: TRBJ1-2
V gene: TRBV29-1
D gene: TRBD1
clone size: few
CDR3 protein: CSTKRTGHYGYTF
CDR3 DNA: TGCAGCACCAAACGGACAGGGCACTATGGCTACACCTTC

J gene: TRBJ2-7
V gene: TRBV7-9
D gene: TRBD1
clone size: few
CDR3 protein: CASSLTGAGRPYEQYF
CDR3 DNA: TGTGCCAGCAGCTTGACAGGGGCGGGACGGCCCTACGAGCAGTACTTC

J gene: TRBJ2-7
V gene: TRBV9
D gene: NA
clone size: few
CDR3 protein: CASSVGGSTSYEQYF
CDR3 DNA: TGTGCCAGCAGCGTAGGAGGCTCCACATCCTACGAGCAGTACTTC

J gene: TRBJ1-2
V gene: TRBV2
D gene: NA
clone size: NA
CDR3 protein: CASSDDSYGYTF
CDR3 DNA: TGTGCCAGCAGTGATGACAGCTATGGCTACACCTTC

J gene: TRBJ2-1
V gene: TRBV27
D gene: NA
clone size: NA
CDR3 protein: CASSLEASGNEQFF
CDR3 DNA: TGTGCCAGCAGTTTAGAAGCGTCGGGCAATGAGCAGTTCTTC

J gene: TRBJ2-1
V gene: TRBV4-1
D gene: TRBD2
clone size: few
CDR3 protein: CASSQDRPSGRNEQFF
CDR3 DNA: TGCGCCAGCAGCCAAGATCGGCCTAGCGGGAGGAATGAGCAGTTCTTC

J gene: TRBJ2-5
V gene: TRBV20-1
D gene: TRBD1
clone size: NA
CDR3 protein: CSATQGAGMIKTQYF
CDR3 DNA: TGCAGTGCTACCCAGGGGGCTGGGATGATAAAGACCCAGTACTTC

J gene: TRBJ2-1
V gene: TRBV12-3/TRBV12-4
D gene: NA
clone size: NA
CDR3 protein: CASSFGARTYNEQFF
CDR3 DNA: TGTGCCAGCAGTTTCGGCGCGCGAACCTACAATGAGCAGTTCTTC

J gene: TRBJ2-5
V gene: TRBV9
D gene: NA
clone size: NA
CDR3 protein: CASSPPWGAQETQYF
CDR3 DNA: TGTGCCAGCAGCCCCCCCTGGGGGGCCCAAGAGACCCAGTACTTC

J gene: TRBJ2-1
V gene: TRBV5-1
D gene: TRBD2
clone size: NA
CDR3 protein: CASSLGRREVYNEQFF
CDR3 DNA: TGCGCCAGCAGCTTGGGGAGGCGGGAGGTCTACAATGAGCAGTTCTTC

J gene: TRBJ1-5
V gene: TRBV20-1
D gene: NA
clone size: NA
CDR3 protein: CSAADLYMGNQPQHF
CDR3 DNA: TGCAGTGCGGCCGACCTTTACATGGGCAATCAGCCCCAGCATTTT

J gene: TRBJ2-5
V gene: TRBV7-3
D gene: TRBD2
clone size: NA
CDR3 protein: CASSLNGRVQETQYF
CDR3 DNA: TGTGCCAGCAGCTTAAACGGGAGGGTCCAAGAGACCCAGTACTTC

J gene: TRBJ1-5
V gene: TRBV18
D gene: NA
clone size: NA
CDR3 protein: CASSEDRNLPPQHF
CDR3 DNA: TGTGCCAGCTCAGAAGACAGAAACCTACCGCCCCAGCATTTT

J gene: TRBJ2-1
V gene: TRBV19
D gene: NA
clone size: NA
CDR3 protein: CASSIDANEQFF
CDR3 DNA: TGTGCCAGTAGTATTGACGCGAATGAGCAGTTCTTC

J gene: TRBJ1-3
V gene: TRBV5-1
D gene: TRBD1
clone size: NA
CDR3 protein: CASSLRTGGGNTIYF
CDR3 DNA: TGCGCCAGCAGCTTGCGGACAGGCGGGGGAAACACCATATATTTT

J gene: TRBJ1-1
V gene: TRBV7-8
D gene: NA
clone size: NA
CDR3 protein: CASSNLRGNTEAFF
CDR3 DNA: TGTGCCAGCAGCAACCTACGCGGGAACACTGAAGCTTTCTTT

J gene: TRBJ2-3
V gene: TRBV7-8
D gene: NA
clone size: few
CDR3 protein: CASSLPGQGGTDTQYF
CDR3 DNA: TGTGCCAGCAGCTTACCCGGCCAGGGTGGCACAGATACGCAGTATTTT

J gene: TRBJ2-5
V gene: TRBV7-3
D gene: TRBD2
clone size: few
CDR3 protein: CASSLWTSGGRETQYF
CDR3 DNA: TGTGCCAGCAGCTTATGGACTAGCGGTGGACGCGAGACCCAGTACTTC

J gene: TRBJ1-2
V gene: TRBV24-1
D gene: NA
clone size: many
CDR3 protein: CATSRRGFYGYTF
CDR3 DNA: TGTGCCACCAGTAGACGGGGATTCTATGGCTACACCTTC

J gene: TRBJ2-6
V gene: TRBV9
D gene: NA
clone size: few
CDR3 protein: CASSVVRRDGANVLTF
CDR3 DNA: TGTGCCAGCAGCGTAGTTCGTAGGGATGGGGCCAACGTCCTGACTTTC

J gene: TRBJ2-3
V gene: TRBV7-9
D gene: TRBD2
clone size: NA
CDR3 protein: CASSLEPPSGRANPYTDTQYF
CDR3 DNA: TGTGCCAGCAGCTTAGAGCCTCCTAGCGGGAGGGCCAATCCGTACACTGATACGCAGTATTTT

J gene: TRBJ2-5
V gene: TRBV5-1
D gene: TRBD2
clone size: NA
CDR3 protein: CASSLGTSGKETQYF
CDR3 DNA: TGCGCCAGCAGCCTAGGGACTAGCGGGAAGGAGACCCAGTACTTC

J gene: TRBJ2-7
V gene: TRBV6-5
D gene: TRBD2
clone size: few
CDR3 protein: CASSSSGIGSYEQYF
CDR3 DNA: TGTGCCAGCAGTTCAAGCGGGATCGGCTCCTACGAGCAGTACTTC

J gene: TRBJ2-7
V gene: TRBV20-1
D gene: TRBD2
clone size: many
CDR3 protein: CSARLAGAYEQYF
CDR3 DNA: TGCAGTGCTCGCCTAGCGGGAGCCTACGAGCAGTACTTC

J gene: TRBJ2-1
V gene: TRBV18
D gene: TRBD2
clone size: NA
CDR3 protein: CASSPPGRAIGNEQFF
CDR3 DNA: TGTGCCAGCTCACCACCGGGGAGGGCGATAGGCAATGAGCAGTTCTTC

J gene: TRBJ2-1
V gene: TRBV24-1
D gene: TRBD1
clone size: few
CDR3 protein: CATSADRAYNEQFF
CDR3 DNA: TGTGCCACCAGTGCGGACAGGGCTTACAATGAGCAGTTCTTC

J gene: TRBJ1-1
V gene: TRBV19
D gene: TRBD1
clone size: NA
CDR3 protein: CASSITGGASTEAFF
CDR3 DNA: TGTGCCAGTAGTATTACAGGGGGCGCGAGCACTGAAGCTTTCTTT

J gene: TRBJ2-7
V gene: TRBV2
D gene: TRBD1
clone size: NA
CDR3 protein: CASILGTGTPGEQYF
CDR3 DNA: TGTGCCAGCATCTTAGGGACAGGGACCCCCGGCGAGCAGTACTTC

J gene: TRBJ2-1
V gene: TRBV3-1
D gene: TRBD2
clone size: NA
CDR3 protein: CASSQLAGNYNEQFF
CDR3 DNA: TGTGCCAGCAGCCAACTAGCGGGAAACTACAATGAGCAGTTCTTC

J gene: TRBJ1-1
V gene: TRBV5-5
D gene: TRBD1
clone size: few
CDR3 protein: CASSPRTGDYPEAFF
CDR3 DNA: TGTGCCAGCAGCCCCCGGACAGGGGATTATCCCGAAGCTTTCTTT

J gene: TRBJ2-7
V gene: TRBV20-1
D gene: NA
clone size: NA
CDR3 protein: CSAINWASSSYEQYF
CDR3 DNA: TGCAGTGCAATAAATTGGGCCTCCAGCTCCTACGAGCAGTACTTC

J gene: TRBJ2-2
V gene: TRBV29-1
D gene: TRBD2
clone size: NA
CDR3 protein: CSVTGTSVTGELFF
CDR3 DNA: TGCAGCGTTACCGGGACTAGCGTCACCGGGGAGCTGTTTTTT

J gene: TRBJ2-1
V gene: TRBV7-3
D gene: NA
clone size: NA
CDR3 protein: CASSSGHNYNEQFF
CDR3 DNA: TGTGCCAGCAGCTCGGGACACAATTACAATGAGCAGTTCTTC

J gene: TRBJ2-1
V gene: TRBV5-1
D gene: TRBD2
clone size: few
CDR3 protein: CASSLGGTSGRNEQFF
CDR3 DNA: TGCGCCAGCAGCTTGGGGGGGACTAGCGGGAGAAATGAGCAGTTCTTC

J gene: TRBJ1-5
V gene: TRBV7-9
D gene: NA
clone size: few
CDR3 protein: CASRHGTDQPQHF
CDR3 DNA: TGTGCCAGCCGACACGGGACGGATCAGCCCCAGCATTTT

J gene: TRBJ2-5
V gene: TRBV3-1
D gene: NA
clone size: NA
CDR3 protein: CASSQVESAETQYF
CDR3 DNA: TGTGCCAGCAGCCAAGTGGAGTCAGCGGAGACCCAGTACTTC

J gene: TRBJ1-2
V gene: TRBV9
D gene: NA
clone size: few
CDR3 protein: CASRDSQGPDGYTF
CDR3 DNA: TGTGCCAGCAGAGACTCACAGGGACCCGATGGCTACACCTTC

J gene: TRBJ2-7
V gene: TRBV24-1
D gene: NA
clone size: few
CDR3 protein: CATSDLPFYAF
CDR3 DNA: TGTGCCACCAGTGATTTACCTTTCTACGCCTTC

J gene: TRBJ2-2
V gene: TRBV18
D gene: TRBD1
clone size: few
CDR3 protein: CASSPLQGANTGELFF
CDR3 DNA: TGTGCCAGCTCACCACTTCAGGGGGCGAACACCGGGGAGCTGTTTTTT

J gene: TRBJ2-7
V gene: TRBV15
D gene: NA
clone size: NA
CDR3 protein: CATSRGLVYEQYF
CDR3 DNA: TGTGCCACCAGCAGAGGGCTAGTCTACGAGCAGTACTTC

J gene: TRBJ2-6
V gene: TRBV7-2
D gene: NA
clone size: few
CDR3 protein: CASSRSFGSGANVLTF
CDR3 DNA: TGTGCCAGCAGCCGGAGTTTCGGTTCTGGGGCCAACGTCCTGACTTTC

J gene: TRBJ2-3
V gene: TRBV11-2
D gene: NA
clone size: NA
CDR3 protein: CASSLTLRGTDTQYF
CDR3 DNA: TGTGCCAGCAGCTTGACTCTAAGGGGCACAGATACGCAGTATTTT

J gene: TRBJ2-2
V gene: TRBV14
D gene: NA
clone size: NA
CDR3 protein: CASSQFRGWNTGELFF
CDR3 DNA: TGTGCCAGCAGCCAATTCAGGGGCTGGAACACCGGGGAGCTGTTTTTT